The clone carrying this T cell receptor beta chain was seen at least ten times. What it binds is unknown. The CDR3 has 13 amino acids. V lost 6 bases and J lost 8, with 13 bases in between. Looked up from germline, CDR1 is SNHLY and CDR2 is FYNNEI. The entry originates in a study of shared clonotypes between healthy human individuals. Study findings and constraints: Naive subsets generally had larger estimated richness than memory subsets. Some naive CD4 clonotypes, 4% to 6%, turned up in common across four donors.

Sorted-subset replicate PCR reactions were performed with 150 to 200 ng DNA, corresponding to 25,000 to 35,000 T cell genomes. Method: immunoSEQ multiplex PCR; TCRdb's copy keeps in-frame clones and lacks some. The sample consists of under 1,100,000 clones, about 75% of them appearing once. The rearrangement links TRBV2 to TRBJ1-4, with unresolved D. This sequence was found in a man aged 18 to 30 in good health. Sequencing was performed on memory CD4+ T cells sorted from blood. The subset denotes: CD45RA-negative fraction. The CDR3 DNA sequence: TGTGCCAGCAGGGTGACCCTAGGGGAAAAACTGTTTTTT. Amino acid sequence: CASRVTLGEKLFF.